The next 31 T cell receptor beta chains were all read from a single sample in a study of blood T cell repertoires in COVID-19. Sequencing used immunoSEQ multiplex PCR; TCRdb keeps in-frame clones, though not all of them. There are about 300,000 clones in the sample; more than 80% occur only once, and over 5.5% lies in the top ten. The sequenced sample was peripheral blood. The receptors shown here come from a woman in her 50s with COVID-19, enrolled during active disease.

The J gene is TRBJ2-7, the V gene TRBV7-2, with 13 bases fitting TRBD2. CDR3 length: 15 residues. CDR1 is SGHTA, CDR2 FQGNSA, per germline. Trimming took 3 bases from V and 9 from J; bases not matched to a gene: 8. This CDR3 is CASSFREGTSGTQYF. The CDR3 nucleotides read TGTGCCAGCAGCTTTAGAGAAGGGACTAGCGGGACGCAGTACTTC. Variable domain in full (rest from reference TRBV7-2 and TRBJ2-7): GAGVSQSPSNKVTEKGKDVELRCDPISGHTALYWYRQSLGQGLEFLIYFQGNSAPDKSGLPSDRFSAERTGGSVSTLTIQRTQQEDSAVYLCASSFREGTSGTQYFGPGTRLTVT.

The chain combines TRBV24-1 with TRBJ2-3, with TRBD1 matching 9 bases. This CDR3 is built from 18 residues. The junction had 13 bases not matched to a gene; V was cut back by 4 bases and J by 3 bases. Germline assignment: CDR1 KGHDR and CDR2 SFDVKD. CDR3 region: CATSDPTPGQGETDTQYF. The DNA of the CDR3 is TGTGCCACCAGTGACCCCACCCCGGGACAGGGTGAAACAGATACGCAGTATTTT.

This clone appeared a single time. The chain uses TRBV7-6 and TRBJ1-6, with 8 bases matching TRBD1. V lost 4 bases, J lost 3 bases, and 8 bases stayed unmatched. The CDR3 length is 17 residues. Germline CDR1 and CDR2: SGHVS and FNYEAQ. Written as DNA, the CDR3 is TGTGCCAGCAGCTCCACCGGGACAGGAGTCTATAATTCACCCCTCCACTTT. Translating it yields CASSSTGTGVYNSPLHF. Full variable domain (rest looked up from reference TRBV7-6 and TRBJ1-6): GAGVSQSPRYKVTKRGQDVALRCDPISGHVSLYWYRQALGQGPEFLTYFNYEAQQDKSGLPNDRFSAERPEGSISTLTIQRTEQRDSAMYRCASSSTGTGVYNSPLHFGNGTRLTVT.

Here the CDR3 DNA reads TGTGCCACCAGGACAGTCGGGTTTGAAAAACTGTTTTTT. It codes for CATRTVGFEKLFF. The chain employs TRBV7-2 and TRBJ1-4; D may be TRBD1 (6 bases). From germline, CDR1 is SGHTA and CDR2 FQGNSA. CDR3 length equals 13 residues. The V end was cut by 10 bases, the J end by 7 bases, with 16 bases between.

CDR3 bases: TGTGCCAGCAGCCCTACCCTGGGACTAGGGTCAAACTACGAGCAGTACTTC. The encoded protein is CASSPTLGLGSNYEQYF. This rearrangement joins TRBV11-3 to TRBJ2-7, with 8 positions matching TRBD2. This CDR3 is 17 amino acids long. V was clipped by 5 bases and J by 3 bases; unmatched bases: 15. Germline CDR1 is SGHNT and CDR2 is YENEEA. Looking up the rest from reference TRBV11-3 and TRBJ2-7 gives the full variable domain: EAGVVQSPRYKIIEKKQPVAFWCNPISGHNTLYWYLQNLGQGPELLIRYENEEAVDDSQLPKDRFSAERLKGVDSTLKIQPAELGDSAVYLCASSPTLGLGSNYEQYFGPGTRLTVT.

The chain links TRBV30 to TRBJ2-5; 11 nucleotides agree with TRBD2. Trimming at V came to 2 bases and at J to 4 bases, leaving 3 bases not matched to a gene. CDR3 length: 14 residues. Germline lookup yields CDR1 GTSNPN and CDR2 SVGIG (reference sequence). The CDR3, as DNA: TGTGCCTGGAGTATAGCGGGAGGGGGAGAGACCCAGTACTTC. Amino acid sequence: CAWSIAGGGETQYF.

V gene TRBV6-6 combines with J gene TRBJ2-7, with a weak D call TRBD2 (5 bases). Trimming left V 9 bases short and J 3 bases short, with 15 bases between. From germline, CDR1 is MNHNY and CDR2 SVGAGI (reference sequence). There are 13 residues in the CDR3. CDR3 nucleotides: TGTGCCAGTAGACGGGCCGGGGACTACGAGCAGTACTTC. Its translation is CASRRAGDYEQYF.

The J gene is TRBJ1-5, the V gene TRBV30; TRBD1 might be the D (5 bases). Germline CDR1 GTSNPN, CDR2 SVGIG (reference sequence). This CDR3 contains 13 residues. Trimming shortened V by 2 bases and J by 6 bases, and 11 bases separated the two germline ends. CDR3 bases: TGTGCCTGGAGTACAAGGGGACTTCAGCCCCAGCATTTT. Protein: CAWSTRGLQPQHF. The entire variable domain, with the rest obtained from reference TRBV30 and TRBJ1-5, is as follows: SQTIHQWPATLVQPVGSPLSLECTVEGTSNPNLYWYRQAAGRGLQLLFYSVGIGQISSEVPQNLSASRPQDRQFILSSKKLLLSDSGFYLCAWSTRGLQPQHFGDGTRLSIL.

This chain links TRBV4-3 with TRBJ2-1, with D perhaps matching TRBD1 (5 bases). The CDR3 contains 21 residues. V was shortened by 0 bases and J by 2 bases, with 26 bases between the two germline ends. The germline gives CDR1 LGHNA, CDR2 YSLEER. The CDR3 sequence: CASSQDIGAHTTPTTYNEQFF. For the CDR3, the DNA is TGCGCCAGCAGCCAAGATATAGGGGCTCATACGACACCAACCACCTACAATGAGCAGTTCTTC.

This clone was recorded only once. Written as DNA, the CDR3 is TGTGCCAGCAGTTCTCCCACAGGGGTTAACACTGAAGCTTTCTTT. Protein sequence: CASSSPTGVNTEAFF. The chain recombines TRBV28 with TRBJ1-1, with 7 positions matching TRBD1. Germline assignment: CDR1 MDHEN and CDR2 SYDVKM. The CDR3 extends over 15 amino acids. V shed 4 bases and J 2 bases; nucleotides not matched to a gene: 7.

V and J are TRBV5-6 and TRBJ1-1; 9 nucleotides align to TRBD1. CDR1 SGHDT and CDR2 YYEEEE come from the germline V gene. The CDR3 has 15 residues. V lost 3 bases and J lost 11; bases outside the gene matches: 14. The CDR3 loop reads CASSWDREDRLGAFF. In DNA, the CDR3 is TGTGCCAGCAGCTGGGACAGGGAAGATAGACTGGGCGCTTTCTTT. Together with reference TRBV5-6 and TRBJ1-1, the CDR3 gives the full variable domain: DAGVTQSPTHLIKTRGQQVTLRCSPKSGHDTVSWYQQALGQGPQFIFQYYEEEERQRGNFPDRFSGHQFPNYSSELNVNALLLGDSALYLCASSWDREDRLGAFFGQGTRLTVV.

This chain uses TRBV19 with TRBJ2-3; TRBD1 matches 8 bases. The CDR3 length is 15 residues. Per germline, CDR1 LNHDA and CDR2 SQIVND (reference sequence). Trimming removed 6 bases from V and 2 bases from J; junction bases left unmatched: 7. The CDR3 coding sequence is TGTGCCAGTAGACAACGGGACAGGACCACAGATACGCAGTATTTT. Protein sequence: CASRQRDRTTDTQYF.

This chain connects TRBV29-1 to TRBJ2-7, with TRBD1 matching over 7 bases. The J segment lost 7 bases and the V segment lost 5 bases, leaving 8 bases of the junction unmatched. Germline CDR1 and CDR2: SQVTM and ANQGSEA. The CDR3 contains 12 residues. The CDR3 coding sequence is TGCAGCGTTTCCGACAGGGTGGGAGAGCAGTACTTC. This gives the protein CSVSDRVGEQYF.

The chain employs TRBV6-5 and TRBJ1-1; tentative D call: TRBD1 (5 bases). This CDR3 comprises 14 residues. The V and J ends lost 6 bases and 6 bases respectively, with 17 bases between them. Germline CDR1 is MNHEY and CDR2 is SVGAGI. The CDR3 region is CASSPGLVEAEAFF. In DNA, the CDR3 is TGTGCCAGCAGCCCGGGACTTGTCGAGGCTGAAGCTTTCTTT.

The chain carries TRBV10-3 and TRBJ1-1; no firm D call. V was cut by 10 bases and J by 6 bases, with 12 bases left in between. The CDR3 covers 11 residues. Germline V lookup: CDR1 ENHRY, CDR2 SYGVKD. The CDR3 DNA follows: TGTGCCACAGGAACAGTGTCTGAAGCTTTCTTT. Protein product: CATGTVSEAFF.

The CDR3 coding sequence is TGTGCCAGCAGTTACGGGGGGAACTATGGCTACACCTTC. Translating it yields CASSYGGNYGYTF. The chain combines TRBV6-2 or TRBV6-3 with TRBJ1-2; weak D call: TRBD1 (5 bases). The CDR3 is 13 amino acids. Germline V gene data show CDR1 as MNHEY and CDR2 as SVGEGT. V lost 2 bases and J 2 bases, leaving 6 bases between the germline ends.

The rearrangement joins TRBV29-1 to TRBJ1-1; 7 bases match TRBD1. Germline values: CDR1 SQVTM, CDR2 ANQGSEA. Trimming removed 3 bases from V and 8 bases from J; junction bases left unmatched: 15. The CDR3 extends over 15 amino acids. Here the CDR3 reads CSVEPTGEPLAEAFF. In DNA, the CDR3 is TGCAGCGTTGAGCCCACAGGGGAGCCCCTCGCGGAAGCTTTCTTT. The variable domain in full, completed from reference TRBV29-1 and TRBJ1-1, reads SAVISQKPSRDICQRGTSLTIQCQVDSQVTMMFWYRQQPGQSLTLIATANQGSEATYESGFVIDKFPISRPNLTFSTLTVSNMSPEDSSIYLCSVEPTGEPLAEAFFGQGTRLTVV.

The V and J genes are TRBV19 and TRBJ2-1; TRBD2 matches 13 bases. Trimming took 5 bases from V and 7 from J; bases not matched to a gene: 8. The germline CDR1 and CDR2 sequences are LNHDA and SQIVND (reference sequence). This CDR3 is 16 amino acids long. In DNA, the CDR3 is TGTGCCAGTAGTGTAAGACTAGCGGGGGGCGTGAATGAGCAGTTCTTC. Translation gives CASSVRLAGGVNEQFF.

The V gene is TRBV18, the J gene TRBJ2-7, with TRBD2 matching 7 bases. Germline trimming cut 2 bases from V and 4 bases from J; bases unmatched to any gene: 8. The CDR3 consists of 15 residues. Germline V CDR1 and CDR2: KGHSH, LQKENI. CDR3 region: CASSPWGGVQYEQYF. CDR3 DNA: TGTGCCAGCTCACCATGGGGGGGAGTCCAATACGAGCAGTACTTC.

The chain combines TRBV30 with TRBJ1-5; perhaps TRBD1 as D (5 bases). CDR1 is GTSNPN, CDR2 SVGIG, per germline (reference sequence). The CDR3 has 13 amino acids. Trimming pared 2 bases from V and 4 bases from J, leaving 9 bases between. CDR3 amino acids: CAWSLQENQPQHF. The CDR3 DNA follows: TGTGCCTGGAGTCTACAGGAGAATCAGCCCCAGCATTTT. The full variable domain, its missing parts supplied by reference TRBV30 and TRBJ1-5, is SQTIHQWPATLVQPVGSPLSLECTVEGTSNPNLYWYRQAAGRGLQLLFYSVGIGQISSEVPQNLSASRPQDRQFILSSKKLLLSDSGFYLCAWSLQENQPQHFGDGTRLSIL.

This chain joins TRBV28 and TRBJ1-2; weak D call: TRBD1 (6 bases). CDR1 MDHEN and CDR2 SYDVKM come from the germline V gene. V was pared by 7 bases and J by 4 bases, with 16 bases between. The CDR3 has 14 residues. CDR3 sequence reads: CASTFRDTSYGYTF. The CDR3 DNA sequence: TGTGCCAGCACTTTCCGGGACACTTCCTATGGCTACACCTTC.

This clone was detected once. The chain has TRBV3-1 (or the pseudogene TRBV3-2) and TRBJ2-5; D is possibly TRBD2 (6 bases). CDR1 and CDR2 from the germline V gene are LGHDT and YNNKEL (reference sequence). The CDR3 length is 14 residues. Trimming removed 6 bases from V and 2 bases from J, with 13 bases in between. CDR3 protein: CASRPYGGQETQYF. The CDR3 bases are TGTGCCAGCAGGCCCTATGGGGGGCAAGAGACCCAGTACTTC.

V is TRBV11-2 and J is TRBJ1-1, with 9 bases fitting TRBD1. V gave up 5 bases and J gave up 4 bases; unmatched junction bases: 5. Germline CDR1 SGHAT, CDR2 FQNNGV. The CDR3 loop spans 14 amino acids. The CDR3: CASSQTGGITEAFF. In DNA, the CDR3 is TGTGCCAGCAGCCAAACAGGGGGCATCACTGAAGCTTTCTTT. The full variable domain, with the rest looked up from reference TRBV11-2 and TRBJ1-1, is EAGVAQSPRYKIIEKRQSVAFWCNPISGHATLYWYQQILGQGPKLLIQFQNNGVVDDSQLPKDRFSAERLKGVDSTLKIQPAKLEDSAVYLCASSQTGGITEAFFGQGTRLTVV.

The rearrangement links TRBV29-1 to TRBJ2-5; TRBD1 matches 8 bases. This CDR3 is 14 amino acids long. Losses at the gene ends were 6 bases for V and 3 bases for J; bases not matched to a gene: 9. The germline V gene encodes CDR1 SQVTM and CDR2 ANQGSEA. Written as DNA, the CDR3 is TGCAGCGTAGAGGACAGGGCGTGGGAAGAGACCCAGTACTTC. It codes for CSVEDRAWEETQYF.

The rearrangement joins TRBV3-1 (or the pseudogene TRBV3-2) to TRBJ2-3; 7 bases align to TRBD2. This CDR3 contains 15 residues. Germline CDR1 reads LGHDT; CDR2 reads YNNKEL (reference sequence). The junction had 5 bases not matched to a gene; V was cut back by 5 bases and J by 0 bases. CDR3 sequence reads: CASSGLAVSTDTQYF. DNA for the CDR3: TGTGCCAGCAGCGGCCTAGCGGTGAGCACAGATACGCAGTATTTT.

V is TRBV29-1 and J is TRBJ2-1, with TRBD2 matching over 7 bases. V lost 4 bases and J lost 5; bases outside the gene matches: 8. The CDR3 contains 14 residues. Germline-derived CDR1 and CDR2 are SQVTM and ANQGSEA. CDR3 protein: CSVVGDYRNNEQFF. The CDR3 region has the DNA TGCAGCGTTGTAGGGGACTACAGAAACAATGAGCAGTTCTTC.

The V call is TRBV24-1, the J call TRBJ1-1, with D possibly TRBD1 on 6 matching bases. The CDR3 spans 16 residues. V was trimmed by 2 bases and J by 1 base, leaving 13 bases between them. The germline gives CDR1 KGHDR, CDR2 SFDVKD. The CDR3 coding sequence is TGTGCCACCAGTGATTCCACCGGGACATCGAACACTGAAGCTTTCTTT. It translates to CATSDSTGTSNTEAFF.

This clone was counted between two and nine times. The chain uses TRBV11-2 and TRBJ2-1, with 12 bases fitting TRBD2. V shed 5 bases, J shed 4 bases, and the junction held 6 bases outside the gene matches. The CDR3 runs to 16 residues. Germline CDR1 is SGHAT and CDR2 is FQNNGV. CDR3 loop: CASSTGLAGPYNEQFF. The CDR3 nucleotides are TGTGCCAGCAGCACCGGACTAGCGGGACCATACAATGAGCAGTTCTTC.

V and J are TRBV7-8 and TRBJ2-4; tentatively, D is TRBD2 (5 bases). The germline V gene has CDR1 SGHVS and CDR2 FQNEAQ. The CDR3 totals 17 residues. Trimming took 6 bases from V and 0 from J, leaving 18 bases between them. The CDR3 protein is CASRQDRTPLAKNIQYF. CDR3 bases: TGTGCCAGCAGGCAAGATAGGACTCCTCTAGCCAAAAACATTCAGTACTTC. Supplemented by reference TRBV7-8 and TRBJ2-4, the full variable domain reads GAGVSQSPRYKVAKRGQDVALRCDPISGHVSLFWYQQALGQGPEFLTYFQNEAQLDKSGLPSDRFFAERPEGSVSTLKIQRTQQEDSAVYLCASRQDRTPLAKNIQYFGAGTRLSVL.

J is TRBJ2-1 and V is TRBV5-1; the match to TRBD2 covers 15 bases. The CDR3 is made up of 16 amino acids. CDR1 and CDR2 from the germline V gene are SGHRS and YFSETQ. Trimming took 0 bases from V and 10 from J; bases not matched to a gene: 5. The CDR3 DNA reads TGCGCCAGCAGCTTGGGGACTAGCGGGAGGGCAGGGGAGCAGTTCTTC. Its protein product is CASSLGTSGRAGEQFF.

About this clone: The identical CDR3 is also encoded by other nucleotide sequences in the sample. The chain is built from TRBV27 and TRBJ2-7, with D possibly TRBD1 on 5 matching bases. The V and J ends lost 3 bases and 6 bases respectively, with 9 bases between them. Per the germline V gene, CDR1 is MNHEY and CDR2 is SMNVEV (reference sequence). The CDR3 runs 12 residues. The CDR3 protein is CASSLGRGEQYF. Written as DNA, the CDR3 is TGTGCCAGCAGTTTGGGAAGGGGCGAGCAGTACTTC.